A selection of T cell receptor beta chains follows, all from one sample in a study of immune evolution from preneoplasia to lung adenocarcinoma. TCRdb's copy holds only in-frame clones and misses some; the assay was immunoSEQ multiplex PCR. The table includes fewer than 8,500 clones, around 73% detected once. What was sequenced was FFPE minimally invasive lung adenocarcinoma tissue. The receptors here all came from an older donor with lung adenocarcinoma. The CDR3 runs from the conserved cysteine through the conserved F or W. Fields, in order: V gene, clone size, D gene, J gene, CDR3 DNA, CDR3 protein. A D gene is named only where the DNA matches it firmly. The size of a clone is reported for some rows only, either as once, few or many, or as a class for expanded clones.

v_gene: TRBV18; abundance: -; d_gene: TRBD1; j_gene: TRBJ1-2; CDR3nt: TGTGCCAGCTCGACCGCCGGGACAGGGTATGGCTACACCTTC; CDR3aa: CASSTAGTGYGYTF
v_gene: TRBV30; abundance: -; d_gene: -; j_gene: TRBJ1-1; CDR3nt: TGTGCCTGGAGTAGACAGTTAGACACTGAAGCTTTCTTT; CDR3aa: CAWSRQLDTEAFF
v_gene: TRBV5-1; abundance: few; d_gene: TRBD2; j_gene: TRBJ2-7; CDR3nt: TGCGCCAGCAGCCCCCCCGGGCGGGAGGGTTACGAGCAGTACTTC; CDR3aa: CASSPPGREGYEQYF
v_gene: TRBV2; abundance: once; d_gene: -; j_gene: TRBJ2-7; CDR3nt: TGTGCCAGCAGTGAAGGGACCTACGCCTCCTACGAGCAGTACTTC; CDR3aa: CASSEGTYASYEQYF
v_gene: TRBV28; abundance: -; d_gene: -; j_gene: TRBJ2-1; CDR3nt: TGTGCCAGCAGTAGGACAGTTAGCTCCTACAATGAGCAGTTCTTC; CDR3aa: CASSRTVSSYNEQFF
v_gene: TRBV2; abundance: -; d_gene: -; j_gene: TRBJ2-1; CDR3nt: TGTGCCAGCAGTGTCGACGCGGGGCGGAATGAGCAGTTCTTC; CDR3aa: CASSVDAGRNEQFF
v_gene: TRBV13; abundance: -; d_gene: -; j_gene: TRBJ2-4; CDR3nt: TGTGCCAGCAGCTTACGAGGGTCAGACAAAAACATTCAGTACTTC; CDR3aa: CASSLRGSDKNIQYF
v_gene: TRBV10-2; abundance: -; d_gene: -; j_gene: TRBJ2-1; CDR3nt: TGCGCCAGCAGTGGAAGGATACGTGACGGTGAGCAGTTCTTC; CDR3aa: CASSGRIRDGEQFF
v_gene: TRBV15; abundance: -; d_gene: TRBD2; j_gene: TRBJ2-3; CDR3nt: TGTGCCACCAGCAGAGATTGGGGTAGCGGGAGTAACACAGATACGCAGTATTTT; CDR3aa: CATSRDWGSGSNTDTQYF
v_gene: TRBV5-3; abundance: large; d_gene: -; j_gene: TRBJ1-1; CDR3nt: TGTGCCAGAAGCTGGTTACCGGCGAGGGCTGAAGCTTTCTTT; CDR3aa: CARSWLPARAEAFF
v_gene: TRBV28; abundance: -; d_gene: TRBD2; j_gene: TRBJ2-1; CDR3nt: TGTGCCAGCAGTCTTTTGGCGGGAGGTAGCCATGAGCAGTTCTTC; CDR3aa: CASSLLAGGSHEQFF
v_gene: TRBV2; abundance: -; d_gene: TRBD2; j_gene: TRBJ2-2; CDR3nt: TGTGCCAGCAGTGTTTCTAGCGGGACCAACACCGGGGAGCTGTTTTTT; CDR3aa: CASSVSSGTNTGELFF
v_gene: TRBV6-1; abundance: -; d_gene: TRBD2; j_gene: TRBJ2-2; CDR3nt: TGTGCCAGCATGGGCCTAGCGGGAGGAGCCGGGGAGCTGTTTTTT; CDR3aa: CASMGLAGGAGELFF
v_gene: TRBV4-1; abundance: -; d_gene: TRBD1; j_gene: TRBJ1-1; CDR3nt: TGCGCCAGCAGCCAAACCGTGACAGGGGGACTTGGGAACACTGAAGCTTTCTTT; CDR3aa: CASSQTVTGGLGNTEAFF
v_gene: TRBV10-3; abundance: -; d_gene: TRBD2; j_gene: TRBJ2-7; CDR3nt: TGTGCCATCAGTGAGTCGACCTCTAAGGGGCGGGGGAGCTCCTACGAGCAGTACTTC; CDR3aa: CAISESTSKGRGSSYEQYF
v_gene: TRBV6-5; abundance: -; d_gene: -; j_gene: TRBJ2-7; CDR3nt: TGTGCCAGCAGTTACCCCGGGTCTTTGAAGCAGTACTTC; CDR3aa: CASSYPGSLKQYF
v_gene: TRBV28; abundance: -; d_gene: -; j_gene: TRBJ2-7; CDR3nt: TGTGCCAGCAGTTTTTCGAGTTTTCGAGACGGGCGGACTTCCTACGAGCAGTACTTC; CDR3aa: CASSFSSFRDGRTSYEQYF
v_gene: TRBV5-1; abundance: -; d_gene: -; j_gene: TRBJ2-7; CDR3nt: TGCGCCAGCAGCTTGGGGTGGTCGGGAGAGGGCGAGCAGTACTTC; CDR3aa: CASSLGWSGEGEQYF
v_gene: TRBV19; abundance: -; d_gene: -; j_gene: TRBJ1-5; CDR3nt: TGTGCCAGTAGTACGGAAGCGGGCAATCAGCCCCAGCATTTT; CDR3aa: CASSTEAGNQPQHF
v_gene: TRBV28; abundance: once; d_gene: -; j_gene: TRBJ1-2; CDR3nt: TGTGCCAGCAGCTCTGGGGGGAGATATCGGTATGGCTACACCTTC; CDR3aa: CASSSGGRYRYGYTF
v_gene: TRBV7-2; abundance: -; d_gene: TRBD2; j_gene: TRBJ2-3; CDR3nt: TGTGCCAGCAGCCCTAAAGCGGGAGGAATAAACACAGATACGCAGTATTTT; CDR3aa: CASSPKAGGINTDTQYF
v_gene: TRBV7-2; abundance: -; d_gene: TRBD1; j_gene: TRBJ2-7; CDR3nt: TGTGCCAGCAGGCCGGGACAGGGGCCCTACGAGCAGTACTTC; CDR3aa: CASRPGQGPYEQYF
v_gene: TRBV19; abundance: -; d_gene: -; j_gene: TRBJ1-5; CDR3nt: TGTGCCAGTAGTACCGTCACAGGAGGGGGACAGCCCCAGCATTTT; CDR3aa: CASSTVTGGGQPQHF
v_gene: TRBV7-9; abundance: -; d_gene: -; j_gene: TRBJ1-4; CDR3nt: TGTGCCAGCAGCGAGCAAGGGACACTGAATGAAAAACTGTTTTTT; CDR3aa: CASSEQGTLNEKLFF
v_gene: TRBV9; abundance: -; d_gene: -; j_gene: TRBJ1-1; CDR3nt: TGTGCCAGCAGCCCAGGACGGATGAACACTGAAGCTTTCTTT; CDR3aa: CASSPGRMNTEAFF
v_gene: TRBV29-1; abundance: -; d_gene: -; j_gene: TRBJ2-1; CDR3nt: TGCAGCGTTGAATGGTTTACAGGGAGGATGAATGAGCAGTTCTTC; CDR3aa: CSVEWFTGRMNEQFF
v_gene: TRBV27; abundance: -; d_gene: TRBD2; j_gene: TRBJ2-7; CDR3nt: TGTGCCAGCTTGGAGAGCGGGACCCGAAAGACCTACGAGCAGTACTTC; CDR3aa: CASLESGTRKTYEQYF
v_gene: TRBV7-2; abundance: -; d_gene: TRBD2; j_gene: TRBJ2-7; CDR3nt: TGTGCCAGCAGCTTATCTAGCGGGCCGTCCTACGAGCAGTACTTC; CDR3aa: CASSLSSGPSYEQYF